This T cell receptor beta chain stems from a study of patients and donors after allogeneic stem cell transplantation. CDR1 is SGHKS, CDR2 YYEKEE, per germline (reference sequence). Germline trimming cut 4 bases from V and 6 bases from J; bases unmatched to any gene: 13. This CDR3 comprises 16 residues. TCRdb used MiXCR to reprocess the RT-PCR reads, holding one entry per CDR3 protein. This table holds more than 75,000 distinct CDR3 sequences, less than 5% found once. This clonotype was seen at least ten times. The sequence was collected from a human donor who was either an allogeneic HSCT recipient or a stem cell or donor lymphocyte infusion donor (not recorded which). It is not recorded whose cells these are; they may come from a transplant donor. The V gene is TRBV5-5, the J gene TRBJ2-3; 8 nucleotides line up with TRBD2. Source material: blood, either unsorted or a sorted T cell fraction (not recorded which). CDR3 loop: CASSSRGTGGMDTQYF. CDR3 nucleotide sequence: TGTGCCAGCAGCAGCCGTGGGACGGGAGGGATGGATACGCAGTATTTT. The full variable domain, its missing parts supplied by reference TRBV5-5 and TRBJ2-3, is DAGVTQSPTHLIKTRGQQVTLRCSPISGHKSVSWYQQVLGQGPQFIFQYYEKEERGRGNFPDRFSARQFPNYSSELNVNALLLGDSALYLCASSSRGTGGMDTQYFGPGTRLTVL.